Here is one T cell receptor (beta chain) with its context. Its antigen is as yet unknown. This sample was included in a study of cytomegalovirus exposure and HLA in healthy donors. Amplification used 60 Vbeta primers and 13 Jbeta primers. Measured with immunoSEQ multiplex PCR; TCRdb has only the in-frame clones, and not every one. The data show 150,000 or so clones, with 73% seen just once and 1.5% to 2% held by the top ten. Findings and limits, study-wide: On later analysis, the bulk of CMV-associated TCR beta chains appeared to be HLA-restricted. In a later analysis, TCR beta V- and J-gene trimming was associated with a missense DCLRE1C variant. Most of the TCR beta V segments (in an earlier analysis) were productive either about 87% or about 30% of the time. The classifier was said to identify cytomegalovirus status with high specificity and sensitivity.

Sequencing used PBMCs. The source of this sequence is a woman under 30 in good health and CMV-seronegative.

CDR3 residues: CASSVVDSPNTGELFF. CDR3 bases: TGTGCCAGCAGCGTAGTCGACAGCCCTAACACCGGGGAGCTGTTTTTT. This chain uses TRBV9 with TRBJ2-2, with D tentatively TRBD1 (5 bases). Germline V gene sequence: CDR1 SGDLS, CDR2 YYNGEE. The length of the CDR3 is 16 residues. V shed 0 bases and J shed 2 bases, with 11 bases lying between them.